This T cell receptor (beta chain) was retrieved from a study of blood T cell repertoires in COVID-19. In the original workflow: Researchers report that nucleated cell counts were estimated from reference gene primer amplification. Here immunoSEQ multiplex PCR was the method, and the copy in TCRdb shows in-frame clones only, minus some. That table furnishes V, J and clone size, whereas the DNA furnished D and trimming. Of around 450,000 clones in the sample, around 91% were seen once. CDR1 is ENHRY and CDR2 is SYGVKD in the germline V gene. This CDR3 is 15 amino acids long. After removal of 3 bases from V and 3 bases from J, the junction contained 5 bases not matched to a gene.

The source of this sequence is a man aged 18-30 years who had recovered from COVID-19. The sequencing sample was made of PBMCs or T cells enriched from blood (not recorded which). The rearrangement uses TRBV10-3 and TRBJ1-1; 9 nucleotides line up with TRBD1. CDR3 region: CAISDSGTGHTEAFF. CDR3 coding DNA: TGTGCCATCAGTGACTCCGGGACAGGGCACACTGAAGCTTTCTTT.